Listed below are T cell receptor beta chains from one sample, sequenced in a study of blood T cell repertoires in COVID-19. The table came from immunoSEQ multiplex PCR; TCRdb's copy has only in-frame clones and leaves some out. The data contain 400,000 or so clones, 85% to 90% of them singletons. The specimen sequenced was PBMCs or T cells enriched from blood (not recorded which). Receptors originate from a man aged 25 to 40 who had recovered from COVID-19. CDR3s include the opening cysteine and the closing phenylalanine or tryptophan. D genes are given only for firm matches. Clone size is not always given. Where it is, it says once, few, many or a class for expanded clones.

size: NA
J: TRBJ1-2
D: TRBD1
V: TRBV28
DNA: TGTGCCAGCAGCCCCCGACCGGGACAGGGGTTCGACTATGGCTACACCTTC
CDR3: CASSPRPGQGFDYGYTF

size: NA
J: TRBJ2-7
D: TRBD1
V: TRBV30
DNA: TGTGCCTGGAGTGTGACAGGGGGAGGGGATCCGCTACAGTACTTC
CDR3: CAWSVTGGGDPLQYF

size: few
J: TRBJ2-7
D: NA
V: TRBV7-7
DNA: TGTGCTAGCAGCTTAAGCGGATCCTACGAGCAGTACTTC
CDR3: CASSLSGSYEQYF

size: NA
J: TRBJ2-2
D: TRBD1
V: TRBV5-1
DNA: TGCGCCAGCAGCTCTGGACAGGGAAACACCGGGGAGCTGTTTTTT
CDR3: CASSSGQGNTGELFF

size: NA
J: TRBJ1-5
D: NA
V: TRBV19
DNA: TGTGCCAGTAGAGAGTGGAGGGAGCGCGGCAATCAGCCCCAGCATTTT
CDR3: CASREWRERGNQPQHF

size: NA
J: TRBJ2-1
D: TRBD2
V: TRBV24-1
DNA: TGTGCCACCAGTGATGGCGGGACTAAACTAGATGAGCAGTTCTTC
CDR3: CATSDGGTKLDEQFF

size: NA
J: TRBJ2-2
D: NA
V: TRBV2
DNA: TGTGCCAGCAGGGAGGGAACCGGGGAGCTGTTTTTT
CDR3: CASREGTGELFF

size: NA
J: TRBJ1-1
D: NA
V: TRBV2
DNA: TGTGCCAGCACCTCGACAGTTAACACTGAAGCTTTCTTT
CDR3: CASTSTVNTEAFF

size: NA
J: TRBJ2-7
D: NA
V: TRBV19
DNA: TGTGCCAGTAGTATCAGGGAAAGCTCCTACGAGCAGTACTTC
CDR3: CASSIRESSYEQYF

size: NA
J: TRBJ2-3
D: TRBD2
V: TRBV7-9
DNA: TGTGCCAGCAGCTTAGCTCTAGCGGGAGTTGGAGATACGCAGTATTTT
CDR3: CASSLALAGVGDTQYF

size: once
J: TRBJ1-1
D: TRBD1
V: TRBV5-1
DNA: TGCGCCAGCAGCTTGAGACAGGGGACCACTGAAGCTTTCTTT
CDR3: CASSLRQGTTEAFF

size: once
J: TRBJ1-5
D: TRBD1
V: TRBV27
DNA: TGTGCCAGCAGTTCTCAGGGGGGTTACAATCAGCCCCAGCATTTT
CDR3: CASSSQGGYNQPQHF

size: NA
J: TRBJ1-5
D: TRBD1
V: TRBV5-1
DNA: TGCGCCAGCAGCGCGGGACAGGGATTGAATCAGCCCCAGCATTTT
CDR3: CASSAGQGLNQPQHF

size: NA
J: TRBJ2-7
D: NA
V: TRBV12-3/TRBV12-4
DNA: TGTGCCAGCAGTTTAGCCACCGGCTACGAGCAGTACTTC
CDR3: CASSLATGYEQYF

size: NA
J: TRBJ2-7
D: NA
V: TRBV11-2
DNA: TGTGCCAGCAGCTTAGCGATCCTAACCTACGAGCAGTACTTC
CDR3: CASSLAILTYEQYF

size: NA
J: TRBJ1-1
D: NA
V: TRBV6-1
DNA: TGTGCCAGCAGTGACAGGGCTTTGCCTGAAGCTTTCTTT
CDR3: CASSDRALPEAFF

size: NA
J: TRBJ1-2
D: NA
V: TRBV6-1
DNA: TGTGCCAGCAGTGAATCCCTATCCCGACAGGAGCCACCCTATGGCTACACCTTC
CDR3: CASSESLSRQEPPYGYTF

size: NA
J: TRBJ1-2
D: NA
V: TRBV5-8
DNA: TGTGCCAGCAGCTTGAGGGGTCGTTTTGATGGCTACACCTTC
CDR3: CASSLRGRFDGYTF

size: NA
J: TRBJ2-2
D: TRBD1
V: TRBV19
DNA: TGTGCCAGTAGTACGGGACAGGGCCAAGCGAACACCGGGGAGCTGTTTTTT
CDR3: CASSTGQGQANTGELFF

size: NA
J: TRBJ1-1
D: NA
V: TRBV4-2
DNA: TGTGCCAGCAGCCAAGCAGAGACAGGTCAGGACACTGAAGCTTTCTTT
CDR3: CASSQAETGQDTEAFF

size: NA
J: TRBJ1-1
D: NA
V: TRBV4-1
DNA: TGCGCCAGCAGCCATATTTTGACTGAAGCTTTCTTT
CDR3: CASSHILTEAFF

size: NA
J: TRBJ1-3
D: TRBD1
V: TRBV10-3
DNA: TGTGCCATCAGGGGACAGGGGCCTCCGGGAAACACCATATATTTT
CDR3: CAIRGQGPPGNTIYF

size: once
J: TRBJ2-7
D: TRBD2
V: TRBV15
DNA: TGTGCCACCAGCGGGAGGACTAGCGGGAGCTACGAGCAGTACTTC
CDR3: CATSGRTSGSYEQYF

size: NA
J: TRBJ1-1
D: NA
V: TRBV5-1
DNA: TGCGCCAGCAGCTTGGGAGGGAACACTGAAGCTTTCTTT
CDR3: CASSLGGNTEAFF

size: NA
J: TRBJ2-1
D: TRBD2
V: TRBV19
DNA: TGTGCCAGTAGTATAGTTCCCTCCTTTTCGGGACTAGCGGGAGGGTACAATGAGCAGTTCTTC
CDR3: CASSIVPSFSGLAGGYNEQFF

size: NA
J: TRBJ2-5
D: NA
V: TRBV29-1
DNA: TGCAGCGTTGTGGGGGCGGGAGCCCCAAGGACCCAGTACTTC
CDR3: CSVVGAGAPRTQYF

size: NA
J: TRBJ1-3
D: NA
V: TRBV12-3/TRBV12-4
DNA: TGTGCCAGCGACGGGGGGGCTGGAAACACCATATATTTT
CDR3: CASDGGAGNTIYF

size: NA
J: TRBJ1-2
D: NA
V: TRBV9
DNA: TGTGCCAGCAGCGACTCGGGGACTTACTATGGCTACACCTTC
CDR3: CASSDSGTYYGYTF

size: few
J: TRBJ1-4
D: NA
V: TRBV7-2
DNA: TGTGCCAGCAGCTCAGGGGAGCTAACTAATGAAAAACTGTTTTTT
CDR3: CASSSGELTNEKLFF

size: NA
J: TRBJ2-3
D: TRBD1
V: TRBV7-9
DNA: TGTGCCAGCAGCCGAGGACAGGGGGTATCAGATACGCAGTATTTT
CDR3: CASSRGQGVSDTQYF

size: once
J: TRBJ1-2
D: NA
V: TRBV12-3/TRBV12-4
DNA: TGTGCCAGCGGGGGCTTCAAGGACTATGGCTACACCTTC
CDR3: CASGGFKDYGYTF

size: NA
J: TRBJ1-1
D: NA
V: TRBV10-2
DNA: TGCGCCAGCAGTGCCGGGGATCTAACTGAAGCTTTCTTT
CDR3: CASSAGDLTEAFF

size: once
J: TRBJ2-3
D: TRBD2
V: TRBV7-9
DNA: TGTGCCAGCAGACCTGAACTAGCGGGAGCTTCCACAGATACGCAGTATTTT
CDR3: CASRPELAGASTDTQYF

size: NA
J: TRBJ1-1
D: NA
V: TRBV6-5
DNA: TGTGCCAGCAGTCTAGCGGGGAACACTGAAGCTTTCTTT
CDR3: CASSLAGNTEAFF

size: once
J: TRBJ2-1
D: TRBD2
V: TRBV19
DNA: TGTGCCAGTAGTATAGCACACGGGCGGGAGTACGGTGAGCAGTTCTTC
CDR3: CASSIAHGREYGEQFF

size: NA
J: TRBJ2-2
D: NA
V: TRBV7-8
DNA: TGTGCCAGCAGCTTCCGGACATTTTCCGGAGGGGAGCTGTTTTTT
CDR3: CASSFRTFSGGELFF

size: NA
J: TRBJ2-1
D: TRBD1
V: TRBV9
DNA: TGTGCCAGCAGCCCCGGACAGGGTTGGAATGAGCAGTTCTTC
CDR3: CASSPGQGWNEQFF

size: NA
J: TRBJ2-2
D: TRBD1
V: TRBV29-1
DNA: TGCAGCATAGGGGGCGCCGGGGAGCTGTTTTTT
CDR3: CSIGGAGELFF

size: once
J: TRBJ1-2
D: TRBD1
V: TRBV24-1
DNA: TGTGCCGTAGCTCAGGGGGGCGGCTACACCTTC
CDR3: CAVAQGGGYTF

size: NA
J: TRBJ2-5
D: NA
V: TRBV12-1
DNA: TGTGCCAGCAGCTTTGAAGGTAGCGGGAGCGGGGAGACCCAGTACTTC
CDR3: CASSFEGSGSGETQYF

size: NA
J: TRBJ2-7
D: TRBD2
V: TRBV27
DNA: TGTGCCAGCGCCCCCGGGGGGGCGATTCCCTACGAGCAGTACTTC
CDR3: CASAPGGAIPYEQYF

size: NA
J: TRBJ2-7
D: NA
V: TRBV11-3
DNA: TGTGCCAGCAGCTTATCCCCGGCCTACGAGCAGTACTTC
CDR3: CASSLSPAYEQYF

size: NA
J: TRBJ2-1
D: NA
V: TRBV24-1
DNA: TGTGCCACCAGTGCCCCGAGCTCCTACAATGAGCAGTTCTTC
CDR3: CATSAPSSYNEQFF

size: NA
J: TRBJ2-1
D: NA
V: TRBV6-5
DNA: TGTGCCTGTCAGAGGGCCATCGGTGAGCAGTTCTTC
CDR3: CACQRAIGEQFF

size: NA
J: TRBJ2-3
D: TRBD1
V: TRBV9
DNA: TGTGCCAGCAGCGTTGCGACAGGGGGAGATACGCAGTATTTT
CDR3: CASSVATGGDTQYF

size: NA
J: TRBJ2-3
D: NA
V: TRBV19
DNA: TGTGCCAGTAGTATCTCCTCCGGGACTGGAGCCTACACAGATACGCAGTATTTT
CDR3: CASSISSGTGAYTDTQYF

size: NA
J: TRBJ2-7
D: TRBD1
V: TRBV27
DNA: TGTGCCAGCAGAACCGGGACAGGTTCCGAGCAGTACTTC
CDR3: CASRTGTGSEQYF

size: NA
J: TRBJ2-7
D: NA
V: TRBV11-2
DNA: TGTGCCATCGGGCGGGGTAGCTCCTACGAGCAGTACTTC
CDR3: CAIGRGSSYEQYF

size: NA
J: TRBJ2-1
D: TRBD2
V: TRBV28
DNA: TGTGCCAGCAGTCCCCTGCGGGGGGGTGAGCAGTTCTTC
CDR3: CASSPLRGGEQFF

size: NA
J: TRBJ1-3
D: NA
V: TRBV6-1
DNA: TGTGCCAGCAGTGAAACGATGTCAGTCTCCGGAAACACCATATATTTT
CDR3: CASSETMSVSGNTIYF

size: NA
J: TRBJ2-1
D: TRBD2
V: TRBV27
DNA: TGTGCCAGCAGTCTGTGGACTAGCGGAAATGAGCAGTTCTTC
CDR3: CASSLWTSGNEQFF

size: NA
J: TRBJ2-2
D: NA
V: TRBV6-5
DNA: TGTGCCAGCAGTTACTCCATCTTCGGGAACACCGGGGAGCTGTTTTTT
CDR3: CASSYSIFGNTGELFF

size: NA
J: TRBJ2-4
D: TRBD2
V: TRBV9
DNA: TGTGCCAGCAGCACGGGACTAGCGGGAGAGAACATTCAGTACTTC
CDR3: CASSTGLAGENIQYF

size: NA
J: TRBJ2-7
D: NA
V: TRBV5-4
DNA: TGTGCCAGCAGCTTGGACCGGGAGTGGTCCTACGAGCAGTACTTC
CDR3: CASSLDREWSYEQYF

size: NA
J: TRBJ2-7
D: TRBD2
V: TRBV10-2
DNA: TGCGCCAGCAGTGCGGGACTAGCGGGAACTTACTACGAGCAGTACTTC
CDR3: CASSAGLAGTYYEQYF